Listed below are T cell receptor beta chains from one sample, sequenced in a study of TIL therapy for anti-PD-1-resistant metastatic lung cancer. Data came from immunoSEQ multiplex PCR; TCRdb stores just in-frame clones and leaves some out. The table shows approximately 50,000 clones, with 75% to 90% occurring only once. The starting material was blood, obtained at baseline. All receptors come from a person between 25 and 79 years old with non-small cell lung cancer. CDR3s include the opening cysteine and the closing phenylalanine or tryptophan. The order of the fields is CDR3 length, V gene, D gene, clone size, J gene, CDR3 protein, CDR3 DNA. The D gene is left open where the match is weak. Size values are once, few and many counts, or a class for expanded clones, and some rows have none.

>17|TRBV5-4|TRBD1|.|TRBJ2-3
CASSLLGQGGWTDTQYF
TGTGCCAGCAGCTTGCTGGGACAGGGTGGTTGGACAGATACGCAGTATTTT
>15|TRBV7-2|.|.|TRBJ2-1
CASSLAGRSYNEQFF
TGTGCCAGCAGCTTAGCGGGGCGATCCTACAATGAGCAGTTCTTC
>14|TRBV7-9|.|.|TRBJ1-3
CASSLIRAGNTIYF
TGTGCCAGCAGCTTAATAAGGGCTGGAAACACCATATATTTT
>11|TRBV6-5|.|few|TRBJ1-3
CAASRGNTIYF
TGTGCCGCGTCCAGGGGAAACACCATATATTTT
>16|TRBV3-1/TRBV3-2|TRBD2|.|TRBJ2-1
CASSQISGDSYNEQFF
TGTGCCAGCAGCCAGATTAGCGGGGACTCCTACAATGAGCAGTTCTTC
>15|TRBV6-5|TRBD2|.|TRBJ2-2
CASSYGRGGAGELFF
TGTGCCAGCAGTTACGGACGCGGGGGTGCCGGGGAGCTGTTTTTT
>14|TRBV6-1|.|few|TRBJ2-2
CASSDWQRTGELFF
TGTGCCAGCAGTGATTGGCAGAGGACCGGGGAGCTGTTTTTT
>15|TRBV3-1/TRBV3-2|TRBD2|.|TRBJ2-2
CASSQVTGGAGELFF
TGTGCCAGCAGCCAAGTTACGGGAGGGGCCGGGGAGCTGTTTTTT
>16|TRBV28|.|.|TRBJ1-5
CASSVEGGDSNQPQHF
TGTGCCAGCTCAGTAGAGGGCGGGGATAGCAATCAGCCCCAGCATTTT
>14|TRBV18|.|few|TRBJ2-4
CASSRMRDVGIQYF
TGTGCCAGCTCCCGCATGCGGGACGTCGGCATTCAGTACTTC
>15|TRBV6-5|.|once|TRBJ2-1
CASSPLAEVYNEQFF
TGTGCCAGCAGTCCGCTAGCTGAGGTCTACAATGAGCAGTTCTTC
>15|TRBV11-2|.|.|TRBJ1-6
CASSPSVYGNSPLHF
TGTGCCAGCAGCCCTTCTGTTTATGGTAATTCACCCCTCCACTTT
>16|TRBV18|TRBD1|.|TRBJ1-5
CASSPNEGASNQPQHF
TGTGCCAGCTCACCAAATGAGGGGGCGAGCAATCAGCCCCAGCATTTT
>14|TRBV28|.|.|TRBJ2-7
CASTYGPLSYEQYF
TGTGCCAGCACCTATGGGCCACTCTCCTACGAGCAGTACTTC
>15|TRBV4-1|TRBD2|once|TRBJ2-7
CASSQDRRETYEQYF
TGCGCCAGCAGCCAAGACAGGCGGGAGACCTACGAGCAGTACTTC
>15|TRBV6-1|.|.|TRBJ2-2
CASTEGGGYTGELFF
TGTGCCAGCACTGAAGGGGGAGGGTACACCGGGGAGCTGTTTTTT
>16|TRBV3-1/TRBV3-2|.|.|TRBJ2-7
CASSRIGAVPSYEQYF
TGTGCCAGCAGCCGCATAGGGGCAGTCCCCTCCTACGAGCAGTACTTC
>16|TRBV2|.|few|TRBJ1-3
CASSGGRGNSGNTIYF
TGTGCCAGCAGTGGCGGACGAGGCAACTCTGGAAACACCATATATTTT
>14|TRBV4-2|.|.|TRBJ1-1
CASSQKGGGTEAFF
TGTGCCAGCAGCCAAAAGGGGGGCGGCACTGAAGCTTTCTTT
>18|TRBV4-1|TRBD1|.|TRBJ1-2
CASSQDRQLTGASYGYTF
TGCGCCAGCAGCCAAGATAGACAGCTGACAGGGGCGAGCTATGGCTACACCTTC
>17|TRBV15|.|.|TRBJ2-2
CATSRPKARGNTGELFF
TGTGCCACCAGCAGACCCAAGGCCAGGGGGAACACCGGGGAGCTGTTTTTT
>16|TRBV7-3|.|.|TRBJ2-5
CASSLGPPGHGETQYF
TGTGCCAGCAGCTTAGGGCCCCCGGGACATGGAGAGACCCAGTACTTC
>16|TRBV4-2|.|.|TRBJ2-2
CASSQADYRNTGELFF
TGTGCCAGCAGCCAAGCTGACTACCGAAACACCGGGGAGCTGTTTTTT
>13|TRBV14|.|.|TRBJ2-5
CASSQLAGTPGYF
TGTGCCAGCAGCCAACTAGCCGGAACCCCCGGGTACTTC
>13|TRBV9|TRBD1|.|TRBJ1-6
CASSRDSNSPLHF
TGTGCCAGCAGCAGGGACAGTAATTCACCCCTCCACTTT
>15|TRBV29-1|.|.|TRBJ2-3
CSADRQLESTDTQYF
TGCAGCGCCGACAGGCAGTTAGAGAGCACAGATACGCAGTATTTT
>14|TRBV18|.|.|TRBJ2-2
CASSPKGDTGELFF
TGTGCCAGCTCACCAAAGGGAGACACCGGGGAGCTGTTTTTT
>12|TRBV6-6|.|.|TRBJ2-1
CASSFGYPDAFF
TGTGCCAGCAGTTTCGGCTACCCCGACGCGTTCTTC
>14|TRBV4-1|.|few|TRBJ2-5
CASSQGYRKETQYF
TGCGCCAGCAGCCAAGGGTACAGGAAAGAGACCCAGTACTTC
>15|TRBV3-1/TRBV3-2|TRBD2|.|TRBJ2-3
CASSPTSGSTDTQYF
TGTGCCAGCAGCCCGACTAGCGGAAGCACAGATACGCAGTATTTT
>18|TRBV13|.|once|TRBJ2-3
CASSPQYPRDTSTDTQYF
TGTGCCAGCAGCCCACAGTACCCACGGGACACAAGCACAGATACGCAGTATTTT